This entry describes one T cell receptor (beta chain). Its cognate antigen is unknown. TCRdb reprocessed the RT-PCR reads with MiXCR, giving one entry per CDR3 protein. The sample lists 610,000 or so distinct CDR3 sequences; 13% to 15% were seen once. These data originate in a study of response to subunit inactivated influenza vaccine. Whole-study findings and limits: Only a handful of new T cells, the authors suggested, are recruited with each seasonal influenza vaccination.

The CDR3 length is 14 residues. Here the sequenced sample was PBMCs from blood, taken about 11 days after vaccination. This chain joins TRBV12-2 and TRBJ1-2; the D call TRBD1 from the table was never checked on the DNA. TRBV12-2 is classified as a pseudogene. The sequence came from a man aged 50 or older who received an inactivated influenza vaccine. The CDR3 region has the DNA TGTGCAAGTCGCTTAAGTGGGACAGGGGATGGCTACACCTTC. This gives the protein CASRLSGTGDGYTF.